The 6 T cell receptor beta chains given below trace back to one sample, sequenced in a study of cytomegalovirus exposure and HLA in healthy donors. Primers for the PCR totalled 60 Vbeta and 13 Jbeta. TCRdb keeps only in-frame clones here, not all; method: immunoSEQ multiplex PCR. The table records about 60,000 clones, 70% to 85% of them present only once. The sample comprised PBMCs. The receptors derive from a woman in her 40s in good health and CMV-seropositive.

The gene calls are TRBV2 and TRBJ2-7; D possibly corresponds to TRBD1 (6 bases). The CDR3 sequence is 15 residues long. Germline V gene lookup returns CDR1 SNHLY and CDR2 FYNNEI. V lost 2 bases to trimming and J lost 2 bases, with 13 bases between them. The CDR3, as DNA: TGTGCCAGCAGTGAACCCGACAGGCAGACCTACGAGCAGTACTTC. It translates to CASSEPDRQTYEQYF.

This rearrangement joins TRBV19 to TRBJ2-7; TRBD2 is a possible D gene (5 bases). This CDR3 has 13 residues. Deletions cut 6 bases from V and 1 base from J, with 10 bases between. CDR1 is LNHDA, CDR2 SQIVND, per germline (reference sequence). In DNA form, the CDR3 reads TGTGCCAGTAGCAAGGACTCGTCCTACGAGCAGTACTTC. This sequence encodes CASSKDSSYEQYF.

The gene calls are TRBV29-1 and TRBJ1-1; unclear D gene. Trimming pared 8 bases from V and 7 bases from J, leaving 14 bases between. The CDR3 is 11 residues long. The V gene's germline CDR1 is SQVTM and CDR2 ANQGSEA. This CDR3 is CSHVAGLEAFF. The CDR3 DNA reads as TGCAGCCACGTTGCGGGCCTTGAAGCTTTCTTT.

This clone turned up a few times. The V gene is TRBV11-1, the J gene TRBJ1-1; weak D call: TRBD1 (6 bases). V was trimmed by 1 base and J by 6 bases, leaving 12 bases between them. This CDR3 contains 14 residues. Germline V gives CDR1 SGHAT, CDR2 FQDESV (reference sequence). The CDR3 sequence is CASSLGGGRPEAFF. The CDR3, as DNA: TGTGCCAGCAGCTTAGGAGGGGGTAGGCCTGAAGCTTTCTTT.

This clone was observed a few times. The gene calls are TRBV6-6 and TRBJ1-6; D remains ambiguous. Germline CDR1 reads MNHNY; CDR2 reads SVGAGI (reference sequence). The ends were cut back, 6 bases at V and 9 bases at J, with 9 bases in the middle. The CDR3 covers 12 residues. CDR3 nucleotides: TGTGCCAGCAGACCCACCGGTTCACCCCTCCACTTT. It specifies CASRPTGSPLHF.

For the CDR3, the DNA is TGTGCCAGCAGTTACGGGAGGAACACTGAAGCTTTCTTT. It yields the protein CASSYGRNTEAFF. The chain carries TRBV6-5 and TRBJ1-1; D unclear. CDR3 length: 13 residues. Germline-derived CDR1 and CDR2 are MNHEY and SVGAGI. With 2 bases removed from V and 1 base from J, the gap between germline ends came to 5 bases.